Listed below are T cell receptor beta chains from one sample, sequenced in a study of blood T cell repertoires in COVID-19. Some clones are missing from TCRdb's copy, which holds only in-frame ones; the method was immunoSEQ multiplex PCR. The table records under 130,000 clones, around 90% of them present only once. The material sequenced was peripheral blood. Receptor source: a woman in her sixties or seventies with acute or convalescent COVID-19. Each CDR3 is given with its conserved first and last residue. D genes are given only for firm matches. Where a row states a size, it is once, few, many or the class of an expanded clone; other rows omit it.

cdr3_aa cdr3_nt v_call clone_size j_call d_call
CASSGVGGISGYTF TGTGCCAGCAGTGGCGTGGGGGGGATAAGTGGCTACACCTTC TRBV27 - TRBJ1-2 -
CASSLDNSYNSPLHF TGTGCCAGCAGTTTAGACAACTCCTATAATTCACCCCTCCACTTT TRBV28 once TRBJ1-6 -
CASSLVVANEKLFF TGTGCCAGCAGCTTGGTCGTCGCGAATGAAAAACTGTTTTTT TRBV5-6 - TRBJ1-4 -
CASSPAGGTEAFF TGTGCCAGCAGCCCGGCAGGGGGGACTGAAGCTTTCTTT TRBV7-9 - TRBJ1-1 TRBD1
CASSLGQGVGELFF TGCGCCAGCAGCTTAGGACAGGGCGTCGGGGAGCTGTTTTTT TRBV5-1 - TRBJ2-2 TRBD1
CASTEGGATGELFF TGTGCCAGCACCGAGGGGGGGGCCACCGGGGAGCTGTTTTTT TRBV9 - TRBJ2-2 -
CASSLVLDTTEAFF TGTGCCAGCAGCTTAGTCCTGGACACAACTGAAGCTTTCTTT TRBV7-9 - TRBJ1-1 -
CASSQDLGGVVTEAFF TGTGCCAGCAGCCAAGATCTCGGGGGAGTGGTGACTGAAGCTTTCTTT TRBV3-1/TRBV3-2 - TRBJ1-1 -
CASSHPGDSGNTIYF TGTGCCAGCAGCCATCCAGGTGACTCTGGAAACACCATATATTTT TRBV7-3 - TRBJ1-3 -
CASSLGRGSPKTQYF TGTGCCAGCAGCTTAGGCCGAGGCTCCCCAAAGACCCAGTACTTC TRBV13 - TRBJ2-5 -
CAGGAGNTIYF TGCGCGGGGGGAGCTGGAAACACCATATATTTT TRBV29-1 - TRBJ1-3 -